This TCR beta chain originates from a study of T cells in tuberculosis. Chain pairing is unknown; alpha and beta were sequenced separately. Sequencing used immunoSEQ multiplex PCR; TCRdb keeps in-frame clones, though not all of them. Seen here are around 60,000 clones, roughly 79% observed once, and the top ten hold 9.5% to 15%. Thawed, overnight-rested PBMC were stained with GMM-loaded CD1B tetramer, viability dye and anti-CD3, then sorted. The CD1B tetramers carried C32 glucose monomycolate purified from Rhodococcus equi. Tetramer-sorted PBMC had been CD14 monocyte-depleted before freezing. About 100,000 tetramer-negative cells were sorted from each donor. Sample: CD1b-GMM tetramer-negative cells sorted from PBMCs. The TCR originated in an adult woman with latent tuberculosis.

The CDR3 protein is CASSVGQGIGELFF. The CDR3 DNA sequence: TGTGCCAGTAGTGTCGGACAGGGCATTGGGGAGCTGTTTTTT. The chain recombines TRBV19 with TRBJ2-2; 8 nucleotides line up with TRBD1. The CDR3 totals 14 residues. J was trimmed by 8 bases and V by 5 bases; bases with no gene match: 7. Per germline, CDR1 LNHDA and CDR2 SQIVND (reference sequence).